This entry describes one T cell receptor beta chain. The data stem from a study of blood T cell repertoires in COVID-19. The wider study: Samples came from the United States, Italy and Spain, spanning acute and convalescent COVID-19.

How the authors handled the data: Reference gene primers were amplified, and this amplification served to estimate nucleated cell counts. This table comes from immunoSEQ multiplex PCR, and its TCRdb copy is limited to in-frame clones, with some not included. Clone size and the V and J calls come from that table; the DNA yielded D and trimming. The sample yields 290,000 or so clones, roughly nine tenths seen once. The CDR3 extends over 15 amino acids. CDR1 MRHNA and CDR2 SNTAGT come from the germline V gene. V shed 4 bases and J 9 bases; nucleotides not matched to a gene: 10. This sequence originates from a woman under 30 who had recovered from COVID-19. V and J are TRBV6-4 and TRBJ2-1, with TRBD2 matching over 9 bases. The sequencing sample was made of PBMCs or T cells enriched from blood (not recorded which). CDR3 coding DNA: TGTGCCAGCAGTGCGACGGATAGCGGGAGCGGTGAGCAGTTCTTC. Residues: CASSATDSGSGEQFF.